Listed here are 31 T cell receptor beta chains from one sample, sequenced in a study of shared clonotypes between healthy human individuals. Only in-frame clones appear in the TCRdb table, and some are missing; sequencing was by immunoSEQ multiplex PCR. This repertoire shows about 1 million clones, more than 60% found once; its top ten account for about 1.5%. The sample taken for sequencing was memory CD4+ T cells sorted from blood. Subset in this sample: CD45RA-negative fraction. Every receptor here comes from a man younger than 35 in good health.

The V call is TRBV11-2, the J call TRBJ2-4, with D uncertain. The CDR3 covers 14 residues. Trimming took 5 bases from V and 4 from J, leaving 12 bases between them. The germline V gene encodes CDR1 SGHAT and CDR2 FQNNGV. CDR3 in DNA: TGTGCCAGCAGCCCCCTTGCCGGAAAAAACATTCAGTACTTC. As protein: CASSPLAGKNIQYF. The variable domain in full, completed from reference TRBV11-2 and TRBJ2-4, reads EAGVAQSPRYKIIEKRQSVAFWCNPISGHATLYWYQQILGQGPKLLIQFQNNGVVDDSQLPKDRFSAERLKGVDSTLKIQPAKLEDSAVYLCASSPLAGKNIQYFGAGTRLSVL.

The chain links TRBV18 to TRBJ1-1, with a possible D match to TRBD1 (6 bases). The CDR3 has 16 residues. From germline, CDR1 is KGHSH and CDR2 LQKENI. V lost 0 bases and J 6 bases, leaving 17 bases between the germline ends. CDR3 in DNA: TGTGCCAGCTCACCACCCAGCCAGGGGATAGGCGCTGAAGCTTTCTTT. Translation gives CASSPPSQGIGAEAFF.

In this sample, this clone turned up once. The chain links TRBV9 to TRBJ2-6; 11 bases are a match to TRBD2. The CDR3 loop spans 18 amino acids. Trimming at V came to 4 bases and at J to 2 bases, leaving 8 bases not matched to a gene. The V gene's germline CDR1 is SGDLS and CDR2 YYNGEE. The CDR3 nucleotides read TGTGCCAGCAGCCCCGCCGGTAGCGGGAGGGCTGGGGCCAACGTCCTGACTTTC. Its protein product is CASSPAGSGRAGANVLTF.

This clone occurred a few times. The genes are TRBV6-5 and TRBJ1-1, with D uncertain. The CDR3 length is 14 residues. V lost 2 bases, J lost 0 bases, and 7 bases lay in between. Germline CDR1 is MNHEY and CDR2 is SVGAGI. The CDR3 loop reads CASSYGSMNTEAFF. DNA for the CDR3: TGTGCCAGCAGTTACGGCAGCATGAACACTGAAGCTTTCTTT.

This clone was seen only a few times. The chain joins TRBV11-1 to TRBJ1-6, with unresolved D. The CDR3 loop spans 13 amino acids. Germline CDR1 reads SGHAT; CDR2 reads FQDESV (reference sequence). The germline V and J ends were trimmed by 3 bases and 9 bases, with 9 bases remaining between them. The CDR3 DNA is TGTGCCAGCAGCTTCGATGCTCTTTCACCCCTCCACTTT. Translated: CASSFDALSPLHF.

The chain joins TRBV5-1 to TRBJ2-2, with TRBD1 identical over 9 bases. V dropped 0 bases and J dropped 7; count of bases not matched to a gene: 7. Germline V gene lookup returns CDR1 SGHRS and CDR2 YFSETQ. The CDR3 sequence is 16 residues long. The CDR3 nucleotides read TGCGCCAGCAGCTTGGAGGGACAGGGCTTAAGCGGGGAGCTGTTTTTT. It specifies CASSLEGQGLSGELFF.

V is TRBV11-3 and J is TRBJ2-3; TRBD2 agrees at 12 bases. V shed 4 bases, J shed 1 base, and the junction held 3 bases outside the gene matches. The CDR3 totals 16 residues. CDR1 is SGHNT and CDR2 is YENEEA in the germline V gene. DNA of the CDR3: TGTGCCAGCAGCTCTGGACTAGCGGGGCGCACAGATACGCAGTATTTT. This gives the protein CASSSGLAGRTDTQYF.

This clone was detected only a few times. The rearrangement joins TRBV6-6 to TRBJ1-1; no reliable D call. Germline CDR1 reads MNHNY; CDR2 reads SVGAGI (reference sequence). The CDR3 is made up of 13 amino acids. Trimming removed 7 bases from V and 0 bases from J, with 9 bases in between. Written as DNA, the CDR3 is TGTGCCAGCATTAGGACGATGAACACTGAAGCTTTCTTT. This translates into CASIRTMNTEAFF.

V gene TRBV7-2 combines with J gene TRBJ2-1; TRBD2 matches at 9 bases. Germline loops: CDR1 SGHTA, CDR2 FQGNSA. The CDR3 sequence is 15 residues long. The ends lost 6 bases at V and 3 bases at J; junction bases unmatched: 6. CDR3 region: CASSLTSGIYNEQFF. CDR3 in DNA: TGTGCCAGCAGTTTGACTAGCGGTATCTACAATGAGCAGTTCTTC.

The table lists this clone with a few counts. The chain uses TRBV5-1 and TRBJ1-1; TRBD1 might be the D (5 bases). V shed 4 bases and J shed 4 bases, with 8 bases lying between them. This CDR3 spans 12 amino acids. Per the germline V gene, CDR1 is SGHRS and CDR2 is YFSETQ. Here the CDR3 DNA reads TGCGCCAGCAGCACAGGCGGCACTGAAGCTTTCTTT. Translating it yields CASSTGGTEAFF.

The chain recombines TRBV12-5 with TRBJ2-5; 7 bases map to TRBD2. Trimming removed 7 bases from V and 5 bases from J; junction bases left unmatched: 10. There are 14 residues in the CDR3. CDR1 and CDR2 (germline): LGHNT, FRNRAP. CDR3 sequence: CASAVTGGGETQYF. The CDR3, as DNA: TGTGCTAGTGCCGTAACGGGGGGAGGCGAGACCCAGTACTTC.

DNA for the CDR3: TGCGCCAGCAGCCTGCAAAGCACCACTAGCGGGGGGGCAGTTGAGCAGTTCTTC. Protein sequence: CASSLQSTTSGGAVEQFF. The rearrangement links TRBV5-1 to TRBJ2-1, with 13 positions matching TRBD2. The germline gives CDR1 SGHRS, CDR2 YFSETQ. This CDR3 region has 18 residues. V shed 4 bases, J shed 9 bases, and the junction held 16 bases outside the gene matches.

There are a few counts of this clone. This chain connects TRBV29-1 to TRBJ1-1; TRBD1 might be the D (6 bases). Germline V gene sequence: CDR1 SQVTM, CDR2 ANQGSEA. The ends were cut back, 6 bases at V and 0 bases at J, with 14 bases in the middle. The length of the CDR3 is 14 residues. The DNA for the CDR3 is TGCAGCGTCGAACGGGACACCGTGAACACTGAAGCTTTCTTT. Residues: CSVERDTVNTEAFF.

This clone has ten or more counts. At one end the junction does not follow the germline gene, possibly because of a read error. The chain carries TRBV30 and TRBJ1-2; D is possibly TRBD1 (5 bases). Germline-derived CDR1 and CDR2 are GTSNPN and SVGIG (reference sequence). CDR3 length: 16 amino acids. The CDR3, as DNA: TGTGCCGGGAGGGGCGGCAAGATCTATCCTTACTATGGCTACACCTTC. It specifies CAGRGGKIYPYYGYTF. Full variable domain (rest looked up from reference TRBV30 and TRBJ1-2): SQTIHQWPATLVQPVGSPLSLECTVEGTSNPNLYWYRQAAGRGLQLLFYSVGIGQISSEVPQNLSASRPQDRQFILSSKKLLLSDSGFYLCAGRGGKIYPYYGYTFGSGTRLTVV.

The chain has TRBV7-8 and TRBJ1-1; 10 bases are shared with TRBD1. The V segment lost 5 bases and the J segment 5 bases; nucleotides outside the gene matches: 8. Germline V CDR1 and CDR2: SGHVS, FQNEAQ. The CDR3 is 15 amino acids. CDR3 bases: TGTGCCAGCAGCAAAGTGACAGGGGGCACGACTGAAGCTTTCTTT. It specifies CASSKVTGGTTEAFF.

There are a few counts of this clone. A read error is the likely source, as a far larger clone sits one nucleotide away. In the same sample, other DNA sequences code for this CDR3. The chain links TRBV30 to TRBJ1-1; D uncertain. Trimming stripped 2 bases from V and 1 base from J, with 5 bases between. Per the germline V gene, CDR1 is GTSNPN and CDR2 is SVGIG (reference sequence). The length of the CDR3 is 12 residues. CDR3 sequence reads: CAWSRQNTEAFF. CDR3 nucleotides: TGTGCCTGGAGTAGACAGAACACTGAAGCTTTCTTT.

V usage is TRBV16 and J usage is TRBJ1-5, with D unclear. There are 18 residues in the CDR3. Between the trimmed V and J ends, which lost 4 bases and 3 bases, there was a span of 22 bases. The V gene's germline CDR1 is KGHSY and CDR2 FQNENV. CDR3 in amino acids: CASSPILGQDYSNQPQHF. CDR3 bases: TGTGCCAGCAGCCCCATTTTAGGGCAGGACTATTCCAATCAGCCCCAGCATTTT.

There are a few counts of this clone. For the CDR3, the DNA is TGTGCCAGCAGCCAATCCAGAGGGGGCGTGAACTACACCTTC. Its translation: CASSQSRGGVNYTF. The rearrangement joins TRBV16 to TRBJ1-2; 7 bases map to TRBD1. Germline CDR1 KGHSY, CDR2 FQNENV. The CDR3 is 14 residues long. The junction had 8 bases not matched to a gene; V was cut back by 0 bases and J by 10 bases.

Many counts were recorded for this clone. The chain recombines TRBV5-5 with TRBJ2-6; 12 bases align to TRBD1. CDR1 is SGHKS and CDR2 is YYEKEE in the germline V gene (reference sequence). Unmatched junction bases numbered 7, after V lost 1 base and J lost 2 bases. The CDR3 runs to 19 residues. CDR3 protein: CASSLNPGTGGAGANVLTF. DNA for the CDR3: TGTGCCAGCAGCTTGAACCCCGGGACAGGGGGCGCTGGGGCCAACGTCCTGACTTTC.

The chain has TRBV7-2 and TRBJ2-3, with D possibly matching TRBD1 (5 bases). Per germline, CDR1 SGHTA and CDR2 FQGNSA. The length of the CDR3 is 12 residues. Deletions cut 5 bases from V and 9 bases from J, with 12 bases between. CDR3: CASSAQGMTQYF. The CDR3 coding sequence is TGTGCCAGCAGCGCGCAGGGTATGACGCAGTATTTT.

The chain links TRBV5-4 to TRBJ2-2; D possibly corresponds to TRBD2 (5 bases). The CDR3 totals 16 residues. Trimming pared 4 bases from V and 3 bases from J, leaving 16 bases between. The germline CDR1 and CDR2 sequences are SGHNT and YYREEE (reference sequence). CDR3 DNA: TGTGCCAGCAGCCCCACAGCTGGCGGGTACACCGGGGAGCTGTTTTTT. This translates into CASSPTAGGYTGELFF. The full variable domain, with the rest looked up from reference TRBV5-4 and TRBJ2-2, is ETGVTQSPTHLIKTRGQQVTLRCSSQSGHNTVSWYQQALGQGPQFIFQYYREEENGRGNFPPRFSGLQFPNYSSELNVNALELDDSALYLCASSPTAGGYTGELFFGEGSRLTVL.

This clone occurred a few times. The CDR3 reads CASSAAGALGEQYF. The CDR3 DNA is TGTGCCAGCAGTGCCGCTGGAGCTTTGGGCGAGCAGTACTTC. The chain joins TRBV27 to TRBJ2-7, with D hard to call. The V end lost 5 bases, the J end lost 6 bases, and 17 bases lay between the germline ends. The CDR3 extends over 14 amino acids. Germline V CDR1 and CDR2: MNHEY, SMNVEV (reference sequence).

This clone was detected ten times or more. The V gene is TRBV7-8, the J gene TRBJ1-5; TRBD1 is a possible D gene (5 bases). V shed 3 bases and J shed 2 bases, with 11 bases lying between them. CDR1 and CDR2 from the germline V gene are SGHVS and FQNEAQ. This CDR3 has 15 residues. CDR3 residues: CASSFQGTGNQPQHF. The DNA of the CDR3 is TGTGCCAGCAGCTTTCAGGGAACGGGCAATCAGCCCCAGCATTTT.

This clone is a singleton in its sample. The V and J genes are TRBV6-1 and TRBJ1-5, with 7 bases matching TRBD1. CDR1 MNHNS and CDR2 SASEGT come from the germline V gene. The CDR3 runs 14 residues. The V gene end was trimmed by 4 bases and the J gene end by 6 bases; junction bases not matched to a gene: 6. The CDR3 loop reads CASSADRVGQPQHF. The CDR3 nucleotides read TGTGCCAGCAGTGCAGACAGGGTCGGTCAGCCCCAGCATTTT.

The chain recombines TRBV6-5 with TRBJ2-3; maybe TRBD2 (7 bases). V lost 2 bases to trimming and J lost 2 bases, with 11 bases between them. The CDR3 loop spans 15 amino acids. Per germline, CDR1 MNHEY and CDR2 SVGAGI. CDR3 sequence: CASSYKGGPTDTQYF. For the CDR3, the DNA is TGTGCCAGCAGTTACAAGGGGGGGCCCACAGATACGCAGTATTTT.

At least ten counts were recorded for this clone. The V and J genes are TRBV30 and TRBJ2-7; 7 nucleotides line up with TRBD2. In germline, CDR1 is GTSNPN, CDR2 SVGIG (reference sequence). The J segment lost 1 base and the V segment lost 4 bases, leaving 10 bases of the junction unmatched. The CDR3 is 15 residues long. The CDR3 sequence is CAWKPKRGASYEQYF. The CDR3 coding sequence is TGTGCCTGGAAGCCTAAGCGGGGAGCTTCCTACGAGCAGTACTTC.

The V gene is TRBV19, the J gene TRBJ2-1; D is unclear. V lost 1 base to trimming and J lost 5 bases, with 9 bases between them. Per germline, CDR1 LNHDA and CDR2 SQIVND (reference sequence). The CDR3 runs 14 residues. CDR3 sequence (DNA): TGTGCCAGTAGTATAGGGGGATACAACAATGAGCAGTTCTTC. Translated: CASSIGGYNNEQFF.

This rearrangement joins TRBV30 to TRBJ1-1, with 11 positions matching TRBD1. From germline, CDR1 is GTSNPN and CDR2 SVGIG (reference sequence). J gave up 3 bases and V 5 bases, and 2 bases lay outside the gene matches. This CDR3 is 13 amino acids long. The CDR3 DNA reads as TGTGCCTGGGGACAGGGGGCTGACACTGAAGCTTTCTTT. Translating gives CAWGQGADTEAFF.

The chain employs TRBV5-1 and TRBJ1-5; D gene unclear. CDR3 length equals 13 residues. V was shortened by 4 bases and J by 8 bases, with 13 bases between the two germline ends. The germline V gene encodes CDR1 SGHRS and CDR2 YFSETQ. The CDR3 loop reads CASSRTGFEPQHF. CDR3 bases: TGCGCCAGCAGCCGAACCGGGTTCGAGCCCCAGCATTTT.

CDR3 amino acids: CASSKPGQGRQPQHF. CDR3 coding DNA: TGTGCCAGCAGTAAACCGGGACAGGGGCGCCAGCCCCAGCATTTT. The chain uses TRBV28 and TRBJ1-5; TRBD1 matches 10 bases. The length of the CDR3 is 15 residues. Germline V CDR1 and CDR2: MDHEN, SYDVKM. V was pared by 5 bases and J by 7 bases, with 8 bases of the junction left unmatched.

This clone occurred a few times. Distinct nucleotide sequences in the sample also encode this CDR3. This chain connects TRBV6-1 to TRBJ2-7; a weak D match, TRBD2 (5 bases). The CDR3 extends over 11 amino acids. CDR1 and CDR2 from the germline V gene are MNHNS and SASEGT. Trimming pared 6 bases from V and 3 bases from J, leaving 6 bases between. This chain's CDR3 is CASSDYYEQYF. The CDR3 nucleotides are TGTGCCAGCAGCGACTACTACGAGCAGTACTTC.